These T cell receptor beta chains were read from a single sample in a study of radiation and T cells in renal cell carcinoma. Assay: immunoSEQ multiplex PCR; the TCRdb copy retains only in-frame clones and omits some. In the table there are some 150,000 clones, over 65% of which are singletons. The source material was blood, sampled from a patient whose treatment included radiotherapy and nephrectomy. All receptors come from a woman in her 50s with renal cell carcinoma. The conserved cysteine and the conserved F or W are not part of the CDR3 here. The order of the fields is V gene, J gene, CDR3 protein.

V gene: TRBV4-3; J gene: TRBJ1-1; CDR3 protein: ASSQDPGQGVGAF
V gene: TRBV6-5; J gene: TRBJ2-7; CDR3 protein: ASRGLRDRGREQY
V gene: TRBV2; J gene: TRBJ2-7; CDR3 protein: ASSLSYEQY
V gene: TRBV6-5; J gene: TRBJ1-1; CDR3 protein: ASLDSLNTEAF
V gene: TRBV9; J gene: TRBJ1-1; CDR3 protein: ASSARGTEAF
V gene: TRBV29-1; J gene: TRBJ1-1; CDR3 protein: SGRGLMNTEAF
V gene: TRBV19; J gene: TRBJ1-6; CDR3 protein: ASRPDRGGAPLH
V gene: TRBV6-1; J gene: TRBJ1-5; CDR3 protein: ASSEGQGYQPQH
V gene: TRBV11-3; J gene: TRBJ2-2; CDR3 protein: ASSPLTGELF
V gene: TRBV15; J gene: TRBJ2-3; CDR3 protein: ATSRELAGGTDTQY
V gene: TRBV6-5; J gene: TRBJ2-3; CDR3 protein: ASSYVQDTDTQY
V gene: TRBV7-9; J gene: TRBJ2-7; CDR3 protein: ASSRATGRYEQY
V gene: TRBV28; J gene: TRBJ2-7; CDR3 protein: ASGPGTGPSSYEQY
V gene: TRBV7-8; J gene: TRBJ1-2; CDR3 protein: ASSWTVINGYT
V gene: TRBV5-4; J gene: TRBJ1-2; CDR3 protein: ASSFPGGSYGYT
V gene: TRBV28; J gene: TRBJ1-1; CDR3 protein: ASSSSENTEAF
V gene: TRBV7-9; J gene: TRBJ2-7; CDR3 protein: ASSLAPGLVSYEQY
V gene: TRBV5-4; J gene: TRBJ2-7; CDR3 protein: ASSTPLTSSYEQY
V gene: TRBV5-1; J gene: TRBJ1-1; CDR3 protein: ASSLDIANTEAF
V gene: TRBV5-1; J gene: TRBJ2-2; CDR3 protein: ASSPLAGETNTGELF
V gene: TRBV2; J gene: TRBJ1-6; CDR3 protein: ASSEGGEQGSPLH
V gene: TRBV5-5; J gene: TRBJ1-2; CDR3 protein: ASSPLVIPTYGYT
V gene: TRBV29-1; J gene: TRBJ2-3; CDR3 protein: SVVAGGESDTQY
V gene: TRBV27; J gene: TRBJ1-5; CDR3 protein: ASSFQGSFQPQH
V gene: TRBV2; J gene: TRBJ2-7; CDR3 protein: ASSVNSRHYEQY
V gene: TRBV19; J gene: TRBJ2-7; CDR3 protein: ASTSGTSGLYEQY
V gene: TRBV6-6; J gene: TRBJ1-5; CDR3 protein: ASSAQGGGGQPQH
V gene: TRBV6-5; J gene: TRBJ1-5; CDR3 protein: ASSPRDRDQPQH
V gene: TRBV21-1; J gene: TRBJ2-6; CDR3 protein: ASSHRDRVLLANVLT
V gene: TRBV7-2; J gene: TRBJ1-5; CDR3 protein: ASSPGGSQQPQH
V gene: TRBV5-5; J gene: TRBJ1-4; CDR3 protein: ASSPVGGNEKLF
V gene: TRBV7-2; J gene: TRBJ1-6; CDR3 protein: ASSSRVLGSPLH
V gene: TRBV27; J gene: TRBJ2-7; CDR3 protein: ASSLKSSGNTGYEQY
V gene: TRBV30; J gene: TRBJ2-5; CDR3 protein: AWRLGTNQETQY
V gene: TRBV7-2; J gene: TRBJ2-1; CDR3 protein: ASSIGLAGGQGGEQF
V gene: TRBV7-2; J gene: TRBJ1-2; CDR3 protein: ASSLPGVGGYT
V gene: TRBV27; J gene: TRBJ1-2; CDR3 protein: ASTKTGVNYGYT
V gene: TRBV6-6; J gene: TRBJ1-2; CDR3 protein: ASSYSEGEAYGYT
V gene: TRBV5-1; J gene: TRBJ1-4; CDR3 protein: ASSWGTGGEKLF
V gene: TRBV25-1; J gene: TRBJ2-1; CDR3 protein: ASSTGGLNEQF